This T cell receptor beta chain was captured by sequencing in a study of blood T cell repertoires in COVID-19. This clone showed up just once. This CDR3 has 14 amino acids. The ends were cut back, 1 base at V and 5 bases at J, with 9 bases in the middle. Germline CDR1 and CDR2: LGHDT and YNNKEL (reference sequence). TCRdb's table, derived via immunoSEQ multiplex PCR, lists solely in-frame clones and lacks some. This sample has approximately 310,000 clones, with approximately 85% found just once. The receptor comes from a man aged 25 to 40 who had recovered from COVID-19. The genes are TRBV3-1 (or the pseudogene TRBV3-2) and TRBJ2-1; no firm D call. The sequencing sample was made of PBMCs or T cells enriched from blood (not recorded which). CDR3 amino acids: CASSQGRLHNEQFF. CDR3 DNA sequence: TGTGCCAGCAGCCAAGGGCGGCTTCACAATGAGCAGTTCTTC.